The clone carrying this TCR beta chain appeared a few times. The antigen is not known. This table comes from immunoSEQ multiplex PCR, and its TCRdb copy is limited to in-frame clones, with some not included. The table has tens of thousands of clones, roughly 80% seen once. This sample stems from a study of a mutant IDH1 vaccine in newly diagnosed glioma. Study context: Vaccines were first given 4-6 weeks after radiotherapy alone, or with temozolomide cycles. Visit V12 happened at week 35; visit V13 happened at week 47. Those enrolled had earlier been treated with radiotherapy, temozolomide, or both, mostly both.

Findings of the study overall: Pseudoprogression apparently lacked any relation to changes in top peripheral T cell clonotypes.

From germline, CDR1 is SEHNR and CDR2 FQNEAQ (reference sequence). V trimming: 4 bases; J trimming: 3 bases; junction bases outside the gene matches: 4. The CDR3 consists of 15 residues. The time point: week 47, end of study. The content of each vaccine dose was 300 ug of mutant IDH1 20-mer peptide, and topical imiquimod accompanied it. The genes are TRBV7-9 and TRBJ1-3, with 9 positions matching TRBD1. This specimen was PBMCs, taken from a glioma patient whose treatment included an IDH1 peptide vaccine. This TCR was recovered from a young man with glioma. Some clones in this sample may be carry-over from other donors' samples. The CDR3 DNA follows: TGTGCCAGCAGCTACCAGACAGGGGGTGGAAACACCATATATTTT. Translated: CASSYQTGGGNTIYF.